This TCR beta chain is drawn from a study of OX40 agonist ivuxolimab in advanced cancers. The germline V gene encodes CDR1 LNHNV and CDR2 YYDKDF (reference sequence). The CDR3 is 13 residues long. The V gene lost 11 bases and the J gene lost 8 bases, with 16 bases spanning the gap. The protocol was immunoSEQ multiplex PCR, while the TCRdb copy is restricted to in-frame clones and leaves out a portion. The sample records about 60,000 clones, 85% being singletons. This material consisted of CD4+ or CD8+ T cells sorted from blood, taken in a trial of the OX40 agonist ivuxolimab. This clonotype was sampled from an adult with an advanced solid tumor such as melanoma, head and neck, liver or kidney cancer. This chain uses TRBV15 with TRBJ1-6, with TRBD1 as a possible D gene (5 bases). The CDR3: CAVNRDLYSPLHF. The DNA of the CDR3 is TGTGCCGTTAACCGGGACTTGTATTCACCCCTCCACTTT.